The clone carrying this T cell receptor (beta chain) was picked up one time. The record originates from a study of technical replicates of blood from several donors. CDR3 size: 14 residues. Trimming removed 6 bases at V and 4 bases at J, with 15 bases between. Per germline, CDR1 LNHDA and CDR2 SQIVND (reference sequence). Repertoires were generated with immunoSEQ multiplex PCR, while TCRdb's copy carries only in-frame clones and drops some. Counted here are over 65,000 clones, around 94% occurring once; the ten biggest clones make up less than 0.3%. This chain joins TRBV19 and TRBJ1-2; maybe TRBD1 (6 bases). The source is a human donor in good health. Material for sequencing was T cells isolated from PBMCs. CDR3 DNA: TGTGCCAGTAGCACCGGGACACCTCTCTATGGCTACACCTTC. The encoded protein is CASSTGTPLYGYTF.